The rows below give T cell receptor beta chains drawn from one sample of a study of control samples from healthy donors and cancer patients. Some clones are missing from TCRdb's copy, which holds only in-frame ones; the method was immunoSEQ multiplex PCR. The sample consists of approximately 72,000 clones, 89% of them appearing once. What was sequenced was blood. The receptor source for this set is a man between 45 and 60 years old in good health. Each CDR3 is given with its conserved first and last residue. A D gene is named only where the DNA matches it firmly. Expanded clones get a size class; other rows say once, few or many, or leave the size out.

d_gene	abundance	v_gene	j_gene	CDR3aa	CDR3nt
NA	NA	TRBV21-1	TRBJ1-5	CASSISECPNQPQHF	TGTGCCAGCAGCATCTCCGAGTGCCCGAATCAGCCCCAGCATTTT
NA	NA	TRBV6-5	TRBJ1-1	CASSYGGVNTEAFF	TGTGCCAGCAGTTACGGGGGGGTGAACACTGAAGCTTTCTTT
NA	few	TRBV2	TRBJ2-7	CASRAQGRVAYEQYF	TGTGCCAGCAGGGCACAGGGTAGGGTGGCCTACGAGCAGTACTTC
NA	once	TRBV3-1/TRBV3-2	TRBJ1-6	CASSQARTGNSPLHF	TGTGCCAGCAGCCAAGCTAGGACGGGGAATTCACCCCTCCACTTT
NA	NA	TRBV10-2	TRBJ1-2	CASSHRGDNYGYTF	TGCGCCAGCAGCCACCGAGGCGATAACTATGGCTACACCTTC
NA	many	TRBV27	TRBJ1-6	CASSLLGVAGSPLHF	TGTGCCAGCAGTTTACTGGGAGTCGCCGGATCACCCCTCCACTTT
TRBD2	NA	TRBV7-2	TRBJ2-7	CASSLSAGGLGYEQYF	TGTGCCAGCAGCTTGTCCGCCGGGGGACTAGGCTACGAGCAGTACTTC
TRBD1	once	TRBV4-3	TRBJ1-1	CASSLRGRTEAFF	TGCGCCAGCAGCCTGAGGGGGCGGACTGAAGCTTTCTTT
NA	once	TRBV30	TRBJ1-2	CAHPTWGGYGYTF	TGTGCCCACCCCACGTGGGGAGGCTATGGCTACACCTTC
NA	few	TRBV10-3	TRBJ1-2	CAISESIGDGYTF	TGTGCCATCAGTGAGTCGATAGGGGATGGCTACACCTTC
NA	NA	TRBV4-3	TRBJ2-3	CASSPRPLSTDTQYF	TGCGCCAGCAGCCCCAGGCCGCTTAGCACAGATACGCAGTATTTT
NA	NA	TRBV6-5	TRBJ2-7	CASRRGSYEQYF	TGTGCCAGCAGGCGGGGCTCCTACGAGCAGTACTTC
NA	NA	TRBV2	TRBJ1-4	CASSEESRTNEKLFF	TGTGCCAGCAGTGAAGAGAGCCGGACTAATGAAAAACTGTTTTTT
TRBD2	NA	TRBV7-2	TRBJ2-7	CASSLGRAGGRSYEQYF	TGTGCCAGCAGCTTAGGTAGGGCGGGGGGGCGTTCCTACGAGCAGTACTTC
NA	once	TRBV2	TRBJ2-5	CASSVSTGLGGETQYF	TGTGCCAGCAGTGTTTCGACAGGGCTTGGGGGGGAGACCCAGTACTTC
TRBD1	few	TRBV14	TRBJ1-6	CASSPQGQGLNSPLHF	TGTGCCAGCAGCCCCCAAGGACAGGGCCTTAATTCACCCCTCCACTTT
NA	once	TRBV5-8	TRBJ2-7	CASSLASGQYF	TGTGCCAGCAGCTTGGCCAGCGGGCAGTACTTC
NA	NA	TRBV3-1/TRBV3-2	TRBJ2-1	CASSVGTVSNEQFF	TGTGCCAGCAGCGTCGGGACGGTCAGCAATGAGCAGTTCTTC
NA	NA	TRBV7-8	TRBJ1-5	CASSLQGLARGDQPQHF	TGTGCCAGCAGCTTACAAGGGTTAGCCAGAGGTGATCAGCCCCAGCATTTT
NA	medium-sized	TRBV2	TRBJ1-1	CASVQGLDTEAFF	TGTGCCAGCGTTCAGGGGCTGGACACTGAAGCTTTCTTT
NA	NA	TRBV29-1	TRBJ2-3	CSADKNRRGDTQYF	TGCAGCGCTGATAAAAATCGTAGGGGAGATACGCAGTATTTT
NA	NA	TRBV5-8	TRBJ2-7	CASSWIGWEQYF	TGTGCCAGCAGCTGGATAGGGTGGGAGCAGTACTTC
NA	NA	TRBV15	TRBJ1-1	CATSRDLVPRVNTEAFF	TGTGCCACCAGCAGAGATCTCGTGCCACGGGTGAACACTGAAGCTTTCTTT
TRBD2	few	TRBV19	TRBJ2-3	CASSIMGGSRTDTQYF	TGTGCCAGTAGTATAATGGGCGGGAGTCGCACAGATACGCAGTATTTT
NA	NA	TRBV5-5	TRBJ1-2	CASSTWTGGYTF	TGTGCCAGCAGCACTTGGACCGGGGGCTACACCTTC
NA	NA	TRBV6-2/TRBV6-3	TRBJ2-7	CASSYLGPLSSYEQYF	TGTGCCAGCAGTTACCTGGGACCGTTGAGCTCCTACGAGCAGTACTTC
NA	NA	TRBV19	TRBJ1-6	CASSIEGSSYNSPLHF	TGTGCCAGTAGTATAGAGGGAAGCTCCTATAATTCACCCCTCCACTTT